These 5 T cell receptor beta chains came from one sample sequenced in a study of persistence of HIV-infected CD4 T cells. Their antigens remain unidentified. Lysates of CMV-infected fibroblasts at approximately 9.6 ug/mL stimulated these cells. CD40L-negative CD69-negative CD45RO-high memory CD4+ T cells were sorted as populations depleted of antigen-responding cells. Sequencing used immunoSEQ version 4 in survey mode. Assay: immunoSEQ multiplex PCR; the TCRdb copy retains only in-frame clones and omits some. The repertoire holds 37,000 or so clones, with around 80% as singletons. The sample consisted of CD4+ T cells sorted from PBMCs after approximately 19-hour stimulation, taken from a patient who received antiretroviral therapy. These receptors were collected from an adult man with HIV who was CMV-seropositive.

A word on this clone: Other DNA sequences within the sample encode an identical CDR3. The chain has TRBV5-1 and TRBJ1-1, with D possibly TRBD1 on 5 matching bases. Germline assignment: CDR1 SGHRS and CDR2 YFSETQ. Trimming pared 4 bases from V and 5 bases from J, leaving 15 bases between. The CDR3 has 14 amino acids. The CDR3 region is CASSRGQGWTEAFF. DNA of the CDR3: TGCGCCAGCAGCAGGGGCCAGGGATGGACTGAAGCTTTCTTT.

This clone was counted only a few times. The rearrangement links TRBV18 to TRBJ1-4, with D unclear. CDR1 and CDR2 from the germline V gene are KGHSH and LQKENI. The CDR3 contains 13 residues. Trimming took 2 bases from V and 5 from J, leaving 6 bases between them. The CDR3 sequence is CASSPKRNEKLFF. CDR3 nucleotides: TGTGCCAGCTCACCAAAGAGGAATGAAAAACTGTTTTTT. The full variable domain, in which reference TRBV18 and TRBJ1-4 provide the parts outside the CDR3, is NAGVMQNPRHLVRRRGQEARLRCSPMKGHSHVYWYRQLPEEGLKFMVYLQKENIIDESGMPKERFSAEFPKEGPSILRIQQVVRGDSAAYFCASSPKRNEKLFFGSGTQLSVL.

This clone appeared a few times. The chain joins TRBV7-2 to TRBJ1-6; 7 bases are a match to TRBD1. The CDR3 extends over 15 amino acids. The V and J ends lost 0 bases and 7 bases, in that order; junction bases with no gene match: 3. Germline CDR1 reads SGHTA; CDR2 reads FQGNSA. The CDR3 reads CASSLASGGNSPLHF. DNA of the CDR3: TGTGCCAGCAGCTTAGCGTCAGGGGGGAATTCACCCCTCCACTTT.

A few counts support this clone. The CDR3 DNA reads as TGTGCCAGCAGCCCCCGGCAGGGTTACGAGCAGTACTTC. Encoded protein: CASSPRQGYEQYF. V usage is TRBV6-1 and J usage is TRBJ2-7; a weak D match, TRBD1 (5 bases). V gave up 6 bases and J gave up 4 bases, with 13 bases separating them. CDR3 length: 13 amino acids. Germline CDR1 and CDR2: MNHNS and SASEGT.

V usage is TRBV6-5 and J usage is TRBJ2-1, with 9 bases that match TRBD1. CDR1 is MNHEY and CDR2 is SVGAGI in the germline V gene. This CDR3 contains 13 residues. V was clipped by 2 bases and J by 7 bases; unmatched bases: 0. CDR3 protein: CASSYDRGNEQFF. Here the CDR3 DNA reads TGTGCCAGCAGTTACGACAGGGGGAATGAGCAGTTCTTC.